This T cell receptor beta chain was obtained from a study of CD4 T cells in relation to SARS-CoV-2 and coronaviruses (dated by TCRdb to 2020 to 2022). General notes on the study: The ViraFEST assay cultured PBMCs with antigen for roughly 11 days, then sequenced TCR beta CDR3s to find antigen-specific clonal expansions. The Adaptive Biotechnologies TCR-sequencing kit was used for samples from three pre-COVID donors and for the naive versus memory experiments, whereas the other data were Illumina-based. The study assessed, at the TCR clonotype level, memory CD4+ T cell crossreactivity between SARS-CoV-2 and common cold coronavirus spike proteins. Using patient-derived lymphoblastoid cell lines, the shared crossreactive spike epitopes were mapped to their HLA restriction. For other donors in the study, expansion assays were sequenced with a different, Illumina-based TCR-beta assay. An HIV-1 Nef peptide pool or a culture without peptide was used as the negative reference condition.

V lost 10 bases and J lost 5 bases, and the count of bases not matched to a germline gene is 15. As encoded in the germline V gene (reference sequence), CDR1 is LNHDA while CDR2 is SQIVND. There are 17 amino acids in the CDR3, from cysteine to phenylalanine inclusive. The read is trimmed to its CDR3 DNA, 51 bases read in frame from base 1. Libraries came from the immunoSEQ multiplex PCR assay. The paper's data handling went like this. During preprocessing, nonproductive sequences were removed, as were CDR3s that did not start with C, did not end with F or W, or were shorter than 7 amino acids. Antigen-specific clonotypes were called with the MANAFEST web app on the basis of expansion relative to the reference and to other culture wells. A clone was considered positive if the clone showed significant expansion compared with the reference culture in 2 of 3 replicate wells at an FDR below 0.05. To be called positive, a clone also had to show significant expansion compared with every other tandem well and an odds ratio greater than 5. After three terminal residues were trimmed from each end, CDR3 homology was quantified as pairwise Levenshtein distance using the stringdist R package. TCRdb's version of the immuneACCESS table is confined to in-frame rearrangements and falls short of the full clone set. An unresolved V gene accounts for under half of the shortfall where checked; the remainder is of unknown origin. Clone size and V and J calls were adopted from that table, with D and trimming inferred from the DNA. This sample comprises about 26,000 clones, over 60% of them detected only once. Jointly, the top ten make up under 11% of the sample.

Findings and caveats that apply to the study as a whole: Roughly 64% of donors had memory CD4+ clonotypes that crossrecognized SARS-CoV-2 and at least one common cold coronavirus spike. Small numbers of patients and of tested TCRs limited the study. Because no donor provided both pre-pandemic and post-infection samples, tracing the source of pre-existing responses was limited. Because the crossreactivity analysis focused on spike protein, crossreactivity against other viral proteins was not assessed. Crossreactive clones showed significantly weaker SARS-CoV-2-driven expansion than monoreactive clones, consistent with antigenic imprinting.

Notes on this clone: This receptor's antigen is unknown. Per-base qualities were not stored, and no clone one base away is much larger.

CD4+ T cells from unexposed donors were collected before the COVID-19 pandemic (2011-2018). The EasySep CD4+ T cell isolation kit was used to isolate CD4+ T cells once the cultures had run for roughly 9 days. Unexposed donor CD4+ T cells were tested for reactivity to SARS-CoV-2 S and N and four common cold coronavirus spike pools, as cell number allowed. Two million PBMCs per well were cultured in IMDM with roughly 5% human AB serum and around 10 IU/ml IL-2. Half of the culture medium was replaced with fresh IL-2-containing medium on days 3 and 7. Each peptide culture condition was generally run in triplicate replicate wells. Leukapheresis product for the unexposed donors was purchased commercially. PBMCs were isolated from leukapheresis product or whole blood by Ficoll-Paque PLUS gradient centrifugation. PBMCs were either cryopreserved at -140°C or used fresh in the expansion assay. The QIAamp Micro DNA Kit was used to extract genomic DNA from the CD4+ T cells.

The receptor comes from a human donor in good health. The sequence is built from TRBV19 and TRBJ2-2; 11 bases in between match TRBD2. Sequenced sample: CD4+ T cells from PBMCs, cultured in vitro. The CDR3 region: CATGGVAGGRWTGELFF. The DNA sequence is TGTGCCACCGGGGGAGTAGCGGGGGGGCGGTGGACCGGGGAGCTGTTTTTT.